These 17 T cell receptor beta chains were all obtained from the same sample, sequenced in a study of blood T cell repertoires in COVID-19. The repertoire was sequenced with immunoSEQ multiplex PCR; TCRdb's copy has only in-frame clones and lacks some. The table records approximately 35,000 clones, about 90% of them present only once. Input material: peripheral blood. The receptors were gathered from a human donor with active COVID-19. The donor label of this sample is uncertain.

The chain carries TRBV14 and TRBJ1-3; no firm D call. The CDR3 totals 17 residues. The germline V and J ends were trimmed by 4 bases and 0 bases, with 16 bases remaining between them. The V gene's germline CDR1 is SGHDN and CDR2 FVKESK. This CDR3 reads CASSPMGPLSSGNTIYF. The CDR3 bases are TGTGCCAGCAGCCCAATGGGCCCCCTGAGCTCTGGAAACACCATATATTTT.

The J gene is TRBJ2-5, the V gene TRBV29-1; D remains ambiguous. Germline assignment: CDR1 SQVTM and CDR2 ANQGSEA. The CDR3 length is 13 residues. The ends were cut back, 2 bases at V and 4 bases at J, with 11 bases in the middle. Here the CDR3 reads CSVESRVRETQYF. The CDR3 DNA reads TGCAGCGTTGAAAGCCGGGTTCGAGAGACCCAGTACTTC.

Comment on this clone: One end of the junction is discordant with germline, which a read error may explain. CDR3 loop: CASSSQGVETQYF. As DNA, the CDR3 is TGTGCTAGCAGCTCACAGGGGGTCGAGACCCAGTACTTC. This sequence joins TRBV7-7 and TRBJ2-5; TRBD1 matches 8 bases. The CDR3 is 13 amino acids. Germline lookup yields CDR1 SSHAT and CDR2 FNYEAQ (reference sequence).

The chain employs TRBV30 and TRBJ1-3; TRBD1 is a possible D gene (5 bases). The CDR3 runs 15 residues. Germline V gene data show CDR1 as GTSNPN and CDR2 as SVGIG (reference sequence). V was pared by 2 bases and J by 2 bases, with 13 bases between. CDR3 in DNA: TGTGCCTGGAGTACCGGGGGTTTTACTGGAAACACCATATATTTT. Encoded protein: CAWSTGGFTGNTIYF.

V is TRBV5-1 and J is TRBJ1-2; 8 bases are shared with TRBD1. The CDR3 is 15 residues long. After removal of 4 bases from V and 0 bases from J, the junction contained 5 bases not matched to a gene. CDR1 and CDR2 from the germline V gene are SGHRS and YFSETQ. The CDR3 DNA reads TGCGCCAGCAGCCAGGGACAGGCATCTAACTATGGCTACACCTTC. This codes for CASSQGQASNYGYTF.

V and J are TRBV4-1 and TRBJ2-7; 11 nucleotides agree with TRBD2. J lost 2 bases, V lost 11 bases, and 11 bases had no gene match. Germline loops: CDR1 MGHRA, CDR2 YSYEKL. This CDR3 spans 15 amino acids. The CDR3 DNA reads as TGCGCCGCTTCGCTGGAGACTAGCGGGACCTACGAGCAGTACTTC. Its translation is CAASLETSGTYEQYF.

V and J are TRBV3-1 (or the pseudogene TRBV3-2) and TRBJ2-6, with 9 bases lining up with TRBD2. CDR1 and CDR2 from the germline V gene are LGHDT and YNNKEL (reference sequence). The CDR3 runs 18 residues. V dropped 1 base and J dropped 2; count of bases not matched to a gene: 6. This CDR3 is CASSQGSSGSPGANVLTF. DNA for the CDR3: TGTGCCAGCAGCCAAGGTAGTAGCGGGAGCCCTGGGGCCAACGTCCTGACTTTC.

This chain uses TRBV6-6 with TRBJ2-5; D gene unclear. With 6 bases removed from V and 5 bases from J, the gap between germline ends came to 7 bases. Germline V CDR1 and CDR2: MNHNY, SVGAGI (reference sequence). CDR3 length equals 11 residues. The CDR3 sequence is CASSSRETQYF. The DNA for the CDR3 is TGTGCCAGCAGCTCCCGGGAGACCCAGTACTTC.

The V call is TRBV29-1, the J call TRBJ2-7; 7 bases are a match to TRBD1. CDR1 and CDR2 from the germline V gene are SQVTM and ANQGSEA. Trimming removed 2 bases from V and 7 bases from J; junction bases left unmatched: 11. This CDR3 comprises 14 residues. The CDR3, as DNA: TGCAGCGTTGAAAGGGGGCACCCGGGAAGGGAGCAGTACTTC. This translates into CSVERGHPGREQYF.

V usage is TRBV12-5 and J usage is TRBJ2-7; D is unresolved. Germline CDR1 LGHNT, CDR2 FRNRAP. The CDR3 is 13 amino acids. Trimming removed 1 base from V and 5 bases from J, with 9 bases in between. In DNA, the CDR3 is TGTGCTAGTGGTTTGGGGAACAGAGACGAGCAGTACTTC. Protein: CASGLGNRDEQYF.

The J gene is TRBJ2-7, the V gene TRBV19; D might be TRBD1 (6 bases). Trimming stripped 5 bases from V and 1 base from J, with 12 bases between. This CDR3 has 14 residues. In germline, CDR1 is LNHDA, CDR2 SQIVND (reference sequence). The CDR3 is CASSLYRESYEQYF. DNA of the CDR3: TGTGCCAGTAGTTTGTACAGGGAATCCTACGAGCAGTACTTC. The variable domain in full, with the rest retrieved from reference TRBV19 and TRBJ2-7, is DGGITQSPKYLFRKEGQNVTLSCEQNLNHDAMYWYRQDPGQGLRLIYYSQIVNDFQKGDIAEGYSVSREKKESFPLTVTSAQKNPTAFYLCASSLYRESYEQYFGPGTRLTVT.

The gene calls are TRBV3-1 (or the pseudogene TRBV3-2) and TRBJ1-2; possibly TRBD1 for D (6 bases). V dropped 8 bases and J dropped 7 bases, with 14 bases sitting between them. Germline V gene lookup returns CDR1 LGHDT and CDR2 YNNKEL (reference sequence). The CDR3 length is 12 residues. This chain's CDR3 is CASGTLEGGYTF. The CDR3 bases are TGTGCCAGCGGGACACTGGAAGGTGGCTACACCTTC.

The rearrangement joins TRBV5-8 to TRBJ2-3; 7 bases line up with TRBD1. The CDR3 loop spans 16 amino acids. V was pared by 6 bases and J by 2 bases, with 12 bases of the junction left unmatched. Germline V gives CDR1 SGHTS, CDR2 YDEGEE. Here the CDR3 reads CASNQGDRSNTDTQYF. The CDR3 DNA reads as TGTGCCAGCAACCAGGGGGACAGATCAAACACAGATACGCAGTATTTT.

The chain is built from TRBV19 and TRBJ2-3; 11 nucleotides match TRBD2. The V gene's germline CDR1 is LNHDA and CDR2 SQIVND (reference sequence). The CDR3 totals 16 residues. The V and J ends lost 8 bases and 1 base, in that order; junction bases with no gene match: 8. CDR3 in DNA: TGTGCCAGTTCCACTGGGGGACTAGCGGGCACAGATACGCAGTATTTT. This encodes CASSTGGLAGTDTQYF.

The CDR3 is CASSLAVGGTGELFF. Here the CDR3 DNA reads TGCGCCAGCAGCTTGGCTGTGGGCGGGACCGGGGAGCTGTTTTTT. V is TRBV5-1 and J is TRBJ2-2; possible D gene TRBD2, 5 bases. V lost 0 bases to trimming and J lost 5 bases, with 11 bases between them. The germline gives CDR1 SGHRS, CDR2 YFSETQ. The CDR3 is 15 amino acids.

The chain carries TRBV6-5 and TRBJ2-5; 7 nucleotides line up with TRBD1. This CDR3 has 14 amino acids. The ends lost 4 bases at V and 4 bases at J; junction bases unmatched: 6. CDR1 is MNHEY and CDR2 is SVGAGI in the germline V gene. As DNA, the CDR3 is TGTGCCAGCAGTTTAACGGGACAGATAGAGACCCAGTACTTC. It codes for CASSLTGQIETQYF.

J is TRBJ2-5 and V is TRBV11-1; TRBD2 aligns across 11 bases. The V segment lost 0 bases and the J segment 2 bases; nucleotides outside the gene matches: 5. From germline, CDR1 is SGHAT and CDR2 FQDESV (reference sequence). The CDR3 covers 17 residues. The CDR3 sequence: CASSLATSGGIQETQYF. The DNA for the CDR3 is TGTGCCAGCAGCTTAGCTACTAGCGGGGGAATTCAAGAGACCCAGTACTTC. Full variable domain (rest looked up from reference TRBV11-1 and TRBJ2-5): EAEVAQSPRYKITEKSQAVAFWCDPISGHATLYWYRQILGQGPELLVQFQDESVVDDSQLPKDRFSAERLKGVDSTLKIQPAELGDSAMYLCASSLATSGGIQETQYFGPGTRLLVL.